These T cell receptor beta chains were read from a single sample in a study of cytomegalovirus exposure and HLA in healthy donors. The assay was immunoSEQ multiplex PCR, and TCRdb's table has in-frame clones only and misses some. The sample comprises over 100,000 clones, about 76% of which are singletons, and about 2% rests with the top ten. The sample comprised PBMCs. These receptors were obtained from a woman between 25 and 40 years old in good health and CMV-seronegative. Both conserved end residues are part of each CDR3. The order of the fields is D gene, J gene, V gene, clone size, CDR3 DNA, CDR3 protein. A D gene is named only where the DNA matches it firmly. The size of a clone is reported for some rows only, either as once, few or many, or as a class for expanded clones.

. TRBJ2-3 TRBV6-5 . TGTGCCAGCAGTTACTCACCCGAGGTTACAGATACGCAGTATTTT CASSYSPEVTDTQYF
TRBD1 TRBJ1-5 TRBV27 . TGTGCCAGCAGTCCCCAGGGGGCTGATTTCAATCAGCCCCAGCATTTT CASSPQGADFNQPQHF
. TRBJ2-2 TRBV7-2 . TGTGCCAGCAGCTCCAGGGGACAAGGGGTCGGGGAGCTGTTTTTT CASSSRGQGVGELFF
TRBD1 TRBJ2-7 TRBV9 . TGTGCCAGCAGCAGCCAGGGGGCGAGGGAGCAGTACTTC CASSSQGAREQYF
TRBD1 TRBJ1-4 TRBV6-4 . TGTGCCAGCAGCCGACAGGGCGTTAATGAAAAACTGTTTTTT CASSRQGVNEKLFF
TRBD1 TRBJ2-5 TRBV5-5 . TGTGCCAGCAGCTTGGCGTCCAGGGGGCTCGGGGAGACCCAGTACTTC CASSLASRGLGETQYF
. TRBJ2-7 TRBV18 . TGTGCCAGCTCTCGCGGACAAGCCTACGAGCAGTACTTC CASSRGQAYEQYF
. TRBJ1-4 TRBV2 . TGTGCCAGCAGCCGCGGTACAACTAATGAAAAACTGTTTTTT CASSRGTTNEKLFF
. TRBJ1-2 TRBV28 once TGTGCCAGCAGTCCGGGAGTTAACTATGGCTACACCTTC CASSPGVNYGYTF
. TRBJ2-7 TRBV5-4 . TGTGCCAGCAGCTTGGATCAGGGAACCTACGAGCAGTACTTC CASSLDQGTYEQYF
. TRBJ2-7 TRBV30 . TGTGCCTGGGGGAAGGACAGGAGGGTCGAGCAGTACTTC CAWGKDRRVEQYF
. TRBJ1-1 TRBV19 . TGTGCCAGTAGTCATGGGCCCACTGAAGCTTTCTTT CASSHGPTEAFF
. TRBJ1-2 TRBV7-8 . TGTGCCAGCAGCTTAGACGACGGGGGCTATGGCTACACCTTC CASSLDDGGYGYTF
TRBD2 TRBJ2-1 TRBV7-9 . TGTGCCAGCAGCTTAGTAGCGGGGACTTACAATGAGCAGTTCTTC CASSLVAGTYNEQFF
. TRBJ1-5 TRBV19 . TGTGCCTCCAGAGGAGAAAATCAGCCCCAGCATTTT CASRGENQPQHF